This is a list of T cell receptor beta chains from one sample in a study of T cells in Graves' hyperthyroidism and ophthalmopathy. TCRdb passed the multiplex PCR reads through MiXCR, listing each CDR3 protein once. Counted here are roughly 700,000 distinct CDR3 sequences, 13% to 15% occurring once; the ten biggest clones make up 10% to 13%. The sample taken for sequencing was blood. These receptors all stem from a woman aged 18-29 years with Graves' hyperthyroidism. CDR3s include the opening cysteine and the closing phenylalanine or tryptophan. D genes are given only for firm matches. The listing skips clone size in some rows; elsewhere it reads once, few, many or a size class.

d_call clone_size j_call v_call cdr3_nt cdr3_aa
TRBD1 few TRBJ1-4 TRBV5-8 TGTGCCAGCAGCGAATCGGCGGGACAGGGACAAAAACTGTTTTTT CASSESAGQGQKLFF
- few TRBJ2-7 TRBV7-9 TGTGCCAGCAGCGGGCAGACCGGTCTCTCTCCCCACGAGCAGTACTTC CASSGQTGLSPHEQYF
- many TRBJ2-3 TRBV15 TGTGCCACCAGCAGAGACCCTAGGACAGATACGCAGTATTTT CATSRDPRTDTQYF
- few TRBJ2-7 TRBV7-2 TGTGCCAGCAGCTTCCTGGAGAGAGGCGAGCAGTACTTC CASSFLERGEQYF
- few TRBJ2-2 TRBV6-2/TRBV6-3 TGTGCCAGCATTAGGACCAGGTCCTCCACCGGGGAGCTGTTTTTT CASIRTRSSTGELFF
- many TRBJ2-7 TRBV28 TGTGCCAGCAGTCAGACGGACAGAACCTACGAGCAGTACTTC CASSQTDRTYEQYF
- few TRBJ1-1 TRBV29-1 TGCAGCGGCTTACCAACAGGGCTCCCTGAAGCTTTCTTT CSGLPTGLPEAFF
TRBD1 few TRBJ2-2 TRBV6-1 TGTGCCAGCAGTACCAACAGGGGTGCCGGGGAGCTGTTTTTT CASSTNRGAGELFF
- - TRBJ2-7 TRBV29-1 TGCAGCGTTGAAGATTGGCAATTGGAGCAGTACTTC CSVEDWQLEQYF
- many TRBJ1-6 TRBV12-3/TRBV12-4 TGTGCCAGCAGTTTAGGTCGGTTCAATTCACCCCTCCACTTT CASSLGRFNSPLHF
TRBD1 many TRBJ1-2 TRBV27 TGTGCCAGCAGTCAGGGACAGGGTACCTTAAACTATGGCTACACCTTC CASSQGQGTLNYGYTF
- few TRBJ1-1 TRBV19 TGTGCCAGTAGTATAGAGGTCTACTCCCATGAAGCTTTCTTT CASSIEVYSHEAFF
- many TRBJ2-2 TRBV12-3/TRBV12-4 TGTGCCAGCCAATCACGCGGTGCCGGGGAGCTGTTTTTT CASQSRGAGELFF
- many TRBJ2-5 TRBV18 TGTGCCAGCTCGTCAGGGGTTGAGACCCAGTACTTC CASSSGVETQYF
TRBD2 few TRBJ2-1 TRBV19 TGTGCCAGTAGACTAGCGGGACTCGTCAATGAGCAGTTCTTC CASRLAGLVNEQFF
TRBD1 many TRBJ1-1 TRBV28 TGTGCCAGCAGAGCAGACAGGGGTAACACTGAAGCTTTCTTT CASRADRGNTEAFF
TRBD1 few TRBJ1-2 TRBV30 TGTGCCTGGAGTCACACAGGGGCTGATGGCTACACCTTC CAWSHTGADGYTF
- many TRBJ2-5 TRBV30 TGTGCCTGGAGTCACGAGGGAGAGACCCAGTACTTC CAWSHEGETQYF
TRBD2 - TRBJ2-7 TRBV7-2 TGTGCCAGCAGCTTAGATGGCGGGACTAGCCAAGACGAGCAGTACTTC CASSLDGGTSQDEQYF
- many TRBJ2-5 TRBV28 TGTGCCAGCAGTTTAGCGGGGCAGGGGCAAGAGACCCAGTACTTC CASSLAGQGQETQYF
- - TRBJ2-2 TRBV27 TGTGCCAGCAGTCCCCTAGGTTTGTCTTCGTCCGGGGAGCCGTTTTTT CASSPLGLSSSGEPFF